This T cell receptor (beta chain) stems from a study of shared clonotypes between healthy human individuals (dated by TCRdb to 2020 to 2022). Describing the broader study: The cohort comprised two women and a few men aged 18 to 49 years. Per donor, three plates each were used for CD4 naive and CD4 memory, two for CD8 naive, and one for CD8 memory. The study deeply sequenced blood TCR repertoires of roughly five healthy adults to estimate repertoire size and the extent of clonotype sharing between individuals. Different laboratories and diverse techniques were used to prepare libraries and sequence TCR repertoires, to increase sequencing depth and limit assay-specific biases. Between about 0.8 and 9.5 billion PBMCs per donor were obtained by leukapheresis.

On this clone itself: No cognate antigen has been identified for it. Per-nucleotide qualities are absent, and no much larger clonotype sits a single base away.

For the CD8 naive samples, CD45RO-negative cells were positively selected for CCR7, yielding a CD45RA+CCR7+ population from which TemRA cells were excluded. Healthy HIV-negative adults with no recently reported acute infections or vaccinations were included as donors. All donors were Caucasian adults living in Nashville, Tennessee, USA. Blood was collected by leukapheresis, and PBMCs were isolated by Ficoll-Histopaque density gradient centrifugation and then cryopreserved in liquid nitrogen vapor phase. Purity and quantity of every magnetically sorted T cell population were checked by analytical flow cytometry. Each sorted fraction had its genomic DNA isolated and then quantified by UV absorbance on a Nanodrop 2000c. Points the paper makes about the study in general: Estimated clonotype richness was generally larger for naive than for memory subsets. Because the study included only a small number of donors, the genetic and exposure-history diversity represented was limited. Sampling was limited to blood, and TCR repertoires in tissue likely differ from TCR repertoires in blood. Incomplete sequencing was indicated by rarefaction of sorted-subset datasets, despite the large sequencing depth. When several donors were compared, the shared fraction of clonotypes was about 5.5% for naive CD4, 3.5% for naive CD8, about 2.4% for memory CD4, and less than 0.5% for memory CD8. Compared with non-shared clonotypes, clonotypes shared by all four sorted-subset donors had higher generation probabilities. Pairwise subsampling indicated that sequencing depth was expected to affect the degree of clonotype sharing among donors.

Using the deep immunoSEQ assay, multiplex PCR amplified TCR CDR3 regions from genomic DNA. Genomic DNA extracted from each cell subset was distributed evenly over all wells of several immunoSEQ 96-well plates, and each plate served as one replicate. For sorted subsets, about 0.2 ug genomic DNA, equal to 30,000 or so T cell genomes, was loaded into each replicate PCR. Purified libraries were measured with a Qubit 3.0 fluorometer, size-checked on a Bioanalyzer 2100, and measured again with the KAPA Library Quantification kit. Each immunoSEQ 96-well plate was sequenced on its own single-read 150-cycle Illumina NextSeq 550 flow cell. Per the source publication's procedure: The immunoSEQ output contained only junctional sequences without quality scores, so filtering could not match that applied to full-length reads. To assign V/J genes and CDR3, sequences were annotated against IMGT germline references using PyIR, a Python wrapper for IgBLAST v1.9. Reads were removed for weak V/J assignments (E-value above 1e-6), missing CDR3, stop codons, out-of-frame junctions, or ambiguous translated residues. A V3J clonotype was defined by an identical inferred V gene, J gene, and CDR3 amino acid sequence. The percentage overlap between two repertoires was calculated by dividing the number of shared unique clonotypes by the size of the smaller repertoire. Three approaches were used to assess repertoire richness: RTK rarefaction, the Chao1 estimator, and Recon v2.1 estimates of unobserved clonotypes. Generation probabilities for all TCRbeta clonotypes obtained by the gDNA method from a few donors were computed using OLGA. TCRdb holds this immuneACCESS table with in-frame rearrangements only. Some clones are missing; in checked studies, unresolved V genes explain under half, and the rest has no known cause. For V, J and clone size, that table is used; D and trimming come from the DNA. The table for this sample lists around 2,100,000 clones; less than 95% of them were counted only once. The ten largest account for 1.2% of the sample.

Ends trimmed: V by 7 bases, J by 5 bases; bases unmatched to a gene: 9. CDR3 length: 14 amino acids, cysteine to phenylalanine. Left in the record is the CDR3 DNA by itself, 42 bases read in frame from the first base. The germline V gene yields SNHLY for CDR1 and FYNNEI for CDR2. The sequenced material came from naive CD8+ T cells sorted from blood. The sample's cell subset or site, from its label and the paper: CD45RA+CCR7+. The chain links TRBV2 with TRBJ2-7, with TRBD2 matching 9 junction bases. This TCR was recovered from a man younger than 35 in good health. In nucleotide form, the sequence is TGTGCCAGCACCAGAAGCGGGGGGTTCGACGAGCAGTACTTC. Translated, it reads CASTRSGGFDEQYF.